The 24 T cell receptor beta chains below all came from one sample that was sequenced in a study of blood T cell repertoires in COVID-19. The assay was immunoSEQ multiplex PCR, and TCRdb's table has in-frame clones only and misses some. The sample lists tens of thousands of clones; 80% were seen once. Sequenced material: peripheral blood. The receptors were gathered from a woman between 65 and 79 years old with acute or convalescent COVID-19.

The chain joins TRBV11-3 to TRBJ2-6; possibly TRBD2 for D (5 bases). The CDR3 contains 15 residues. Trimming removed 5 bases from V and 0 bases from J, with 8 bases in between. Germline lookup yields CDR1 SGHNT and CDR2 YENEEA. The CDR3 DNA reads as TGTGCCAGCAGCCCCGGACTCTCTGGGGCCAACGTCCTGACTTTC. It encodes CASSPGLSGANVLTF. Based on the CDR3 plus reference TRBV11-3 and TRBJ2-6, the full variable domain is EAGVVQSPRYKIIEKKQPVAFWCNPISGHNTLYWYLQNLGQGPELLIRYENEEAVDDSQLPKDRFSAERLKGVDSTLKIQPAELGDSAVYLCASSPGLSGANVLTFGAGSRLTVL.

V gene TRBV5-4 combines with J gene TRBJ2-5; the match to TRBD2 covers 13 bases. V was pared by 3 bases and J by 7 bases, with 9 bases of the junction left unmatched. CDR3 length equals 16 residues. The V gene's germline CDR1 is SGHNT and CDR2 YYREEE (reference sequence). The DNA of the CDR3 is TGTGCCAGCAGCTCCAGGACTAGCGGGGGCGGGGTGACCCAGTACTTC. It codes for CASSSRTSGGGVTQYF.

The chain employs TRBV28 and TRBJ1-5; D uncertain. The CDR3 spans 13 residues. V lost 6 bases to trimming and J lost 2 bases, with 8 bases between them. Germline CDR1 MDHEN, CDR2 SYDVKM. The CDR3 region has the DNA TGTGCCAGCAGCCTACTAGGCAATCAGCCCCAGCATTTT. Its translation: CASSLLGNQPQHF.

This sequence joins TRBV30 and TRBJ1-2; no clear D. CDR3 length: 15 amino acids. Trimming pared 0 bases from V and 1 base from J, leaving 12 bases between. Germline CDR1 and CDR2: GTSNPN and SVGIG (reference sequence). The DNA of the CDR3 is TGTGCCTGGAGTGTATTTCTCGGAGTTAACTATGGCTACACCTTC. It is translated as CAWSVFLGVNYGYTF.

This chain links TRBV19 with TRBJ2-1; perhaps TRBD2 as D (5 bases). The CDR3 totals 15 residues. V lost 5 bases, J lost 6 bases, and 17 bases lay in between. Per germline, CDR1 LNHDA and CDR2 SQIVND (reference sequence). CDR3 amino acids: CASSPWRPMGNEQFF. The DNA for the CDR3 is TGTGCCAGTAGTCCTTGGAGGCCAATGGGCAATGAGCAGTTCTTC.

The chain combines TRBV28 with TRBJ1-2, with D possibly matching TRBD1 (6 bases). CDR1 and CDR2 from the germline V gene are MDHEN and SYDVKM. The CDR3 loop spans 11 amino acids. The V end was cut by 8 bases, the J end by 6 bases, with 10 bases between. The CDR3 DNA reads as TGTGCCAGCCGGACAGTTAATGGCTACACCTTC. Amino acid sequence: CASRTVNGYTF.

In DNA form, the CDR3 reads TGTGCCAGCAGCTTAGTAGGGGCTACCACCTCCGAGCAGTACTTC. Amino acid sequence: CASSLVGATTSEQYF. V gene TRBV11-2 combines with J gene TRBJ2-7, with TRBD1 as a possible D gene (5 bases). There are 15 residues in the CDR3. The germline V and J ends were trimmed by 1 base and 6 bases, with 16 bases remaining between them. Germline CDR1 is SGHAT and CDR2 is FQNNGV.

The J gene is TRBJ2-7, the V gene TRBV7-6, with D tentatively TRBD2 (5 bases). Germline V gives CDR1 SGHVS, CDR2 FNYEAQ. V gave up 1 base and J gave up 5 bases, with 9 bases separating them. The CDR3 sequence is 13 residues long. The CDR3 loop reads CASSLVLGDEQYF. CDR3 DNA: TGTGCCAGCAGCTTAGTTCTGGGAGACGAGCAGTACTTC.

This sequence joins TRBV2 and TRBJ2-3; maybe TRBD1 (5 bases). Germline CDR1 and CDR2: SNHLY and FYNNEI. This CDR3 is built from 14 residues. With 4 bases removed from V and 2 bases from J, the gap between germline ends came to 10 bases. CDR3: CASSGEQDTDTQYF. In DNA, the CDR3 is TGTGCCAGCAGTGGGGAACAGGACACAGATACGCAGTATTTT. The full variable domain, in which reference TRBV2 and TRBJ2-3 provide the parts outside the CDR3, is EPEVTQTPSHQVTQMGQEVILRCVPISNHLYFYWYRQILGQKVEFLVSFYNNEISEKSEIFDDQFSVERPDGSNFTLKIRSTKLEDSAMYFCASSGEQDTDTQYFGPGTRLTVL.

The CDR3 DNA sequence: TGTGCCAGCAGCTTAGCGGGGGCCGGCGAGCAGTTCTTC. Protein: CASSLAGAGEQFF. The chain carries TRBV7-2 and TRBJ2-1; maybe TRBD1 (6 bases). Germline V gene data show CDR1 as SGHTA and CDR2 as FQGNSA. This CDR3 has 13 residues. V was shortened by 0 bases and J by 10 bases, with 10 bases between the two germline ends.

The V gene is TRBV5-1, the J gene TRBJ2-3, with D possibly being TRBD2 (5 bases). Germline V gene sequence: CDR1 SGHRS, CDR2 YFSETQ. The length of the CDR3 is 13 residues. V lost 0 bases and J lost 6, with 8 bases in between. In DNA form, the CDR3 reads TGCGCCAGCAGCTTGGCCACTAGGGATACGCAGTATTTT. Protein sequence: CASSLATRDTQYF.

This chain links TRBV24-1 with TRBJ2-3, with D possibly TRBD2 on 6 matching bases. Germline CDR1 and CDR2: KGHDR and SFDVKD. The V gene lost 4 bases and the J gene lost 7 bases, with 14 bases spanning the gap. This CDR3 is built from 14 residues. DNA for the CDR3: TGTGCCACCAGTGAAGCTAGCGCTCCAAATACGCAGTATTTT. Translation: CATSEASAPNTQYF.

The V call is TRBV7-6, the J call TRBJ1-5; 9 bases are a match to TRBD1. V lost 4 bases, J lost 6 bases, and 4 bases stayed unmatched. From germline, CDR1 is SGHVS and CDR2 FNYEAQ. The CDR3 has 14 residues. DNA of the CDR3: TGTGCCAGCAGCTCTGGGACAGGGCTTCAGCCCCAGCATTTT. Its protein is CASSSGTGLQPQHF.

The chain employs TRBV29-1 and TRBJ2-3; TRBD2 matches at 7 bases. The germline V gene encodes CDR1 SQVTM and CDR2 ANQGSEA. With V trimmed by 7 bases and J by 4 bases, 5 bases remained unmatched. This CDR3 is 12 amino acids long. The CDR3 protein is CSAPGGSDTQYF. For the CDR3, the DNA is TGCAGCGCTCCGGGAGGTTCAGATACGCAGTATTTT.

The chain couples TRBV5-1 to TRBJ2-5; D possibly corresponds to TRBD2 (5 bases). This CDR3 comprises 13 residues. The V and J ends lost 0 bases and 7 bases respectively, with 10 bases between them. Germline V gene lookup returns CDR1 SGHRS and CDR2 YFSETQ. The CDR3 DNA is TGCGCCAGCAGCTTGGTAATTGGAGGGACCCAGTACTTC. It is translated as CASSLVIGGTQYF.

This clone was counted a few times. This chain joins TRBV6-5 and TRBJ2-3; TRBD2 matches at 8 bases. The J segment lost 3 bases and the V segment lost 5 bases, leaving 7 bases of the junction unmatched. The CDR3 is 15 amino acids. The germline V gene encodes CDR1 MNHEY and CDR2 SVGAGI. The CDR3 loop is CASSLSGDSTDTQYF. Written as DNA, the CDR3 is TGTGCCAGCAGTCTTAGCGGGGATTCTACAGATACGCAGTATTTT.

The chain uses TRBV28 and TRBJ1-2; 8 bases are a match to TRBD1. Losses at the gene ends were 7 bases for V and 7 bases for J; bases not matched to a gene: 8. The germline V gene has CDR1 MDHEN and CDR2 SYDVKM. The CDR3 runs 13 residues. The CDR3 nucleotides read TGTGCCAGCACCGACGACAGGGGTGGTGGCTACACCTTC. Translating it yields CASTDDRGGGYTF.

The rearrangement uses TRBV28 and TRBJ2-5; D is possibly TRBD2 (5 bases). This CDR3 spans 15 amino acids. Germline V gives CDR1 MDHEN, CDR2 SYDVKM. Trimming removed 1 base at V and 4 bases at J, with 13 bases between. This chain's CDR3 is CASSLLGGPRETQYF. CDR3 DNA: TGTGCCAGCAGTTTATTAGGAGGTCCCCGAGAGACCCAGTACTTC.

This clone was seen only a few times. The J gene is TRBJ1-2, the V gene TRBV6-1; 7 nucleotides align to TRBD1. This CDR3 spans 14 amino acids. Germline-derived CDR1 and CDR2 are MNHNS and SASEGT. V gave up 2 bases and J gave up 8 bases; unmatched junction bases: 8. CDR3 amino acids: CASSERIGGSGYTF. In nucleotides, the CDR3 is TGTGCCAGCAGTGAAAGGATAGGGGGCAGCGGCTACACCTTC.

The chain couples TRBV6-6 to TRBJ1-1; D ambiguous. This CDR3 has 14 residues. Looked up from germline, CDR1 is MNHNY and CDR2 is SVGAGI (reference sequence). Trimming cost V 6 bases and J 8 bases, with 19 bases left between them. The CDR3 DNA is TGTGCCAGCAGGACCCGGGAGGGCAGGATCGAAGCTTTCTTT. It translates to CASRTREGRIEAFF.

The CDR3 sequence is CASSPHSRDEQYF. In nucleotides, the CDR3 is TGTGCCAGCAGCCCCCACTCCAGGGATGAGCAGTACTTC. The V call is TRBV9, the J call TRBJ2-7; tentatively, D is TRBD1 (5 bases). V was clipped by 4 bases and J by 7 bases, with 15 bases between them. CDR1 and CDR2 (germline): SGDLS, YYNGEE. This CDR3 has 13 amino acids.

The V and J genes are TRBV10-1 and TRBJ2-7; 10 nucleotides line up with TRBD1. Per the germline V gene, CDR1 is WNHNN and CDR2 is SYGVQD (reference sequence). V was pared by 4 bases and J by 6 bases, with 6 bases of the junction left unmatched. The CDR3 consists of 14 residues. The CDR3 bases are TGCGCCAGCAGTGGGGGACAGGGGATTGGCGAGCAGTACTTC. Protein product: CASSGGQGIGEQYF.

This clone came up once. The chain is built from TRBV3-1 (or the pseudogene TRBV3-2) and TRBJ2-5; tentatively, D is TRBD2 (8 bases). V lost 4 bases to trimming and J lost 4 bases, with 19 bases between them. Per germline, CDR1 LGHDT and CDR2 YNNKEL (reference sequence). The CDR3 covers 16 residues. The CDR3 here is CASSPGGAGGLETQYF. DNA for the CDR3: TGTGCCAGCAGCCCGGGAGGGGCAGGGGGGTTAGAGACCCAGTACTTC.

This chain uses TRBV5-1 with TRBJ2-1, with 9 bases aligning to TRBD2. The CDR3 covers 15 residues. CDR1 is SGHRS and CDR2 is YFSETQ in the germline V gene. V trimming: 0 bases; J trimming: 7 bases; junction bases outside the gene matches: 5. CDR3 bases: TGCGCCAGCAGCTTGGCAACTAGCGGGTTGAATGAGCAGTTCTTC. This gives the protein CASSLATSGLNEQFF. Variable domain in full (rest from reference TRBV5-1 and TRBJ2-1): KAGVTQTPRYLIKTRGQQVTLSCSPISGHRSVSWYQQTPGQGLQFLFEYFSETQRNKGNFPGRFSGRQFSNSRSEMNVSTLELGDSALYLCASSLATSGLNEQFFGPGTRLTVL.